What follows is one T cell receptor (beta chain) and its context. The CDR3 is made up of 15 amino acids. The trim removed 8 bases at V and 6 bases at J, leaving 9 bases unmatched. CDR1 and CDR2 (germline): SGHAT, FQDESV (reference sequence). The source of the sample is a study of technical replicates of blood from a few donors. Sequencing was performed with immunoSEQ multiplex PCR; in TCRdb, only in-frame clones are kept and a portion is missing. The sample has around 53,000 clones; 85% to 90% are singletons. The clonotype was recovered from a human donor in good health. Some clones in this sample may be carry-over from other donors' samples. The V and J genes are TRBV11-1 and TRBJ2-2, with 10 bases lining up with TRBD1. Source material: PBMCs. In nucleotides, the CDR3 is TGTGCCAGCGGCGACAGGGGGCAGGAGGCCGGGGAGCTGTTTTTT. Its translation: CASGDRGQEAGELFF.